In this sample, the clone carrying this T cell receptor (beta chain) turned up a few times. The antigen is unknown. This entry is derived from a study of beta chain features in type 1 diabetes. Study details: Patients shared similar age, gender and cell yields with healthy donors.

General observations from the study: Type 1 diabetes patients had moderately but significantly shorter TCRB CDR3s in all four CD4+ subsets.

The study reverse transcribed the entire isolated RNA, so it sequenced expressed TCRB transcripts. Profiling relied on immunoSEQ multiplex PCR, and the TCRdb table lists in-frame clones only, not all of them. The sample includes almost 250,000 clones, less than 15% seen only once; the top ten take more than 0.025%. CDR1 and CDR2 (germline): KGHSH, LQKENI. V trimming: 3 bases; J trimming: 6 bases; junction bases outside the gene matches: 9. The CDR3 consists of 16 residues. This sequence joins TRBV18 and TRBJ2-3; TRBD2 aligns across 10 bases. This receptor was obtained from a woman aged 40 to 49 in good health. The specimen was naive CD4+ T cells from blood. CDR3: CASSPFSGGASDTQYF. DNA of the CDR3: TGTGCCAGCTCACCGTTCAGCGGGGGGGCCTCGGATACGCAGTATTTT.